This T cell receptor (beta chain) was observed in a study of shared clonotypes between healthy human individuals. In regard to this clone: Its antigen is unidentified.

Trimming cost V 5 bases and J 7 bases, with 14 bases left between them. Germline V gene lookup returns CDR1 SGHTA and CDR2 FQGTGA. This CDR3 is 14 amino acids long. Deep was the level at which the assay was run. Generated by immunoSEQ multiplex PCR, the TCRdb table keeps only in-frame clones and is missing some. The table lists roughly 490,000 clones, around 78% of them singletons. Extraction of genomic DNA in unsorted samples used about 81 million PBMCs. Study-level findings and limits: Exclusively blood specimens were collected; tissue repertoires likely differ.

The clonotype comes from a woman between 40 and 55 years old in good health. Some clones in this sample may be carry-over from other donors' samples. Input material: PBMCs. The gene calls are TRBV7-3 and TRBJ2-2; D remains unclear. The CDR3 sequence is CASSPGRTDGELFF. The CDR3 coding sequence is TGTGCCAGCAGCCCCGGACGAACGGACGGGGAGCTGTTTTTT.